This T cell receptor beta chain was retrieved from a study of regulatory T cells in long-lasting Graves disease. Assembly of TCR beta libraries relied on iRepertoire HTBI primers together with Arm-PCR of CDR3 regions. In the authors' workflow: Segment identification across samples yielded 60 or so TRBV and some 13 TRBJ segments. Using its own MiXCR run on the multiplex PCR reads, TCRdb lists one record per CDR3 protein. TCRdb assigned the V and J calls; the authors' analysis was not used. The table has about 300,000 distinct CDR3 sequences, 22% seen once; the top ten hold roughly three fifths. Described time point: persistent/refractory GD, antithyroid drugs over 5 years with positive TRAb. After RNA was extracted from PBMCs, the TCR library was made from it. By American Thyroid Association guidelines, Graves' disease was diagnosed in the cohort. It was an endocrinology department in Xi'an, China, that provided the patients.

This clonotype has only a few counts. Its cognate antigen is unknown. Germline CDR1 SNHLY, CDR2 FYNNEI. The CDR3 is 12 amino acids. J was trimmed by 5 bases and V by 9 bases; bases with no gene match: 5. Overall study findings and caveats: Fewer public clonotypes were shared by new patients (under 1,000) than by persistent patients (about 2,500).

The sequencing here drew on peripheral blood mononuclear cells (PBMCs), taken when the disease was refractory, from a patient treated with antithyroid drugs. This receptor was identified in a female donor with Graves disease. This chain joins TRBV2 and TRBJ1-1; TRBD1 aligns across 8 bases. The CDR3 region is CASRQGWTEAFF. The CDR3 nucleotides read TGTGCCAGTAGACAGGGGTGGACTGAAGCTTTCTTT.